This TCR beta chain was profiled in a study of vaccination effects on CD4 cells after COVID-19. Study-wide context: ViraFEST assay sequencing came after antigen-specific CD4+ T cells were expanded with viral peptide pools. Of the BNT162b2 and mRNA-1273 vaccines, participants received two doses of one or the other. Around 2 million PBMC were placed in each well, which was supplemented with 10 IU/ml IL-2 and 10 ug/ml peptides.

Repertoires were generated with immunoSEQ multiplex PCR, while TCRdb's copy carries only in-frame clones and drops some. The sample yields about 46,000 clones, about 74% seen once. A roughly ten-day culture period preceded the isolation of CD4+ T cells. Half of the medium was exchanged for IL-2 medium on both days 3 and 7. A word on this clone: Its antigen is unknown.

With 6 bases clipped from V and 4 bases from J, the junction kept 6 bases outside the gene matches. CDR3 length: 14 residues. Germline V gene data show CDR1 as ENHRY and CDR2 as SYGVKD. The material was CD4+ T cells from PBMCs cultured without peptide, obtained before COVID-19 vaccination. The receptor's source is a human donor who had a prior SARS-CoV-2 infection. The chain uses TRBV10-3 and TRBJ2-1; 7 bases map to TRBD2. The CDR3 region is CAIRPGLLYNEQFF. The CDR3 DNA follows: TGTGCCATCAGGCCGGGACTACTATACAATGAGCAGTTCTTC.